Listed below are T cell receptor beta chains from one sample, sequenced in a study of OX40 agonist ivuxolimab in advanced cancers. The table came from immunoSEQ multiplex PCR; TCRdb's copy has only in-frame clones and leaves some out. This repertoire shows approximately 72,000 clones, 84% found once; its top ten account for about 1.7%. The sample in question was CD4+ or CD8+ T cells sorted from blood, obtained in a trial of the OX40 agonist ivuxolimab. The source is an adult with an advanced solid tumor such as melanoma, head and neck, liver or kidney cancer. Each CDR3 is given with its conserved first and last residue. The D gene is left open where the match is weak. Some rows mark clone size as missing; the rest say once, few, many or name a class of expanded clone.

D	V	J	size	CDR3	DNA
TRBD1	TRBV7-2	TRBJ1-2	.	CASSLARDRGGGYTF	TGTGCCAGCAGCTTAGCCCGGGACAGGGGGGGTGGCTACACCTTC
TRBD2	TRBV28	TRBJ2-7	.	CASSPGLAKSYEQYF	TGTGCCAGCAGCCCCGGACTAGCAAAGTCCTACGAGCAGTACTTC
TRBD2	TRBV11-2	TRBJ2-7	once	CASSLEPSGSEQYF	TGTGCCAGCAGCTTAGAGCCTAGCGGGAGCGAGCAGTACTTC
.	TRBV4-3	TRBJ2-3	.	CASSQGVGSTDTQYF	TGCGCCAGCAGCCAAGGAGTCGGTAGCACAGATACGCAGTATTTT
TRBD1	TRBV6-1	TRBJ2-2	.	CASSLGGASTGELFF	TGTGCCAGCAGTTTAGGGGGCGCCAGCACCGGGGAGCTGTTTTTT
.	TRBV5-4	TRBJ1-1	.	CASSLGIEAFF	TGTGCCAGCAGCTTAGGGATAGAAGCTTTCTTT
TRBD2	TRBV4-1	TRBJ2-7	.	CASSQQGLNSYEQYF	TGCGCCAGCAGCCAACAGGGACTAAACTCCTACGAGCAGTACTTC
TRBD1	TRBV7-2	TRBJ2-5	.	CASSLEQGETQYF	TGTGCCAGCAGCTTAGAACAGGGGGAGACCCAGTACTTC
.	TRBV19	TRBJ1-1	few	CASSTRTLTSTEAFF	TGTGCCAGTAGTACCCGGACACTAACGAGCACTGAAGCTTTCTTT
.	TRBV27	TRBJ1-1	.	CASSLQANTEAFF	TGTGCCAGCAGTTTACAGGCGAACACTGAAGCTTTCTTT
.	TRBV4-3	TRBJ2-3	.	CASSQDRDITDTQYF	TGCGCCAGCAGCCAAGATCGGGATATCACAGATACGCAGTATTTT
.	TRBV7-2	TRBJ1-5	once	CASSLEVGGPQHF	TGTGCCAGCAGCTTAGAGGTGGGGGGGCCCCAGCATTTT
TRBD1	TRBV19	TRBJ2-6	.	CASREDRVGISSGANVLTF	TGTGCCAGTAGAGAGGACAGGGTAGGGATCAGCTCTGGGGCCAACGTCCTGACTTTC
.	TRBV30	TRBJ1-2	.	CAWRLAGGANGYTF	TGTGCCTGGAGATTAGCGGGGGGGGCTAACGGCTACACCTTC
.	TRBV15	TRBJ1-5	.	CATSRAAQPQHF	TGTGCCACCAGCAGAGCCGCTCAGCCCCAGCATTTT
TRBD2	TRBV19	TRBJ2-3	once	CASSSSGLGADTQYF	TGTGCCAGTAGTAGTAGCGGGCTAGGCGCAGATACGCAGTATTTT
.	TRBV6-1	TRBJ2-2	.	CASRDQGLTGELFF	TGTGCCAGCAGAGACCAGGGGTTAACCGGGGAGCTGTTTTTT
.	TRBV7-3	TRBJ2-5	.	CATLRWERRETQYF	TGTGCCACTCTTAGGTGGGAGAGGAGAGAGACCCAGTACTTC
.	TRBV6-5	TRBJ2-7	.	CASSFRSAYEQYF	TGTGCCAGCAGCTTCAGGAGCGCCTACGAGCAGTACTTC
.	TRBV19	TRBJ1-2	.	CASTTQVNYGYTF	TGTGCCAGTACCACTCAAGTAAACTATGGCTACACCTTC
TRBD1	TRBV30	TRBJ2-3	.	CAWGQGGDTQYF	TGTGCCTGGGGACAGGGGGGAGATACGCAGTATTTT
.	TRBV28	TRBJ1-1	.	CASSSSGRPLRNTEAFF	TGTGCCAGCAGTTCCTCGGGACGTCCCCTCAGGAACACTGAAGCTTTCTTT
.	TRBV15	TRBJ2-3	.	CATSLAQDTQYF	TGTGCCACCAGTCTAGCTCAAGATACGCAGTATTTT
TRBD2	TRBV5-1	TRBJ2-1	once	CASAGTSVSEQFF	TGCGCCAGCGCGGGGACTAGCGTTAGTGAGCAGTTCTTC
.	TRBV15	TRBJ1-5	.	CATSRDIAYSNQPQHF	TGTGCCACCAGCAGAGATATAGCATATAGCAATCAGCCCCAGCATTTT
TRBD2	TRBV13	TRBJ2-1	.	CASSSRTSHEQFF	TGTGCCAGCAGCTCCAGGACTAGCCATGAGCAGTTCTTC
TRBD2	TRBV27	TRBJ2-1	.	CASRQAGASPYNEQFF	TGTGCCAGCAGACAAGCGGGAGCTTCGCCTTACAATGAGCAGTTCTTC
.	TRBV19	TRBJ2-7	.	CASSIPGYEQYF	TGTGCCAGTAGTATCCCCGGCTACGAGCAGTACTTC
.	TRBV28	TRBJ2-7	.	CASSSAGTEQYF	TGTGCCAGCAGTTCTGCGGGCACCGAGCAGTACTTC
TRBD1	TRBV2	TRBJ2-7	.	CASSQWTGGNYEQYF	TGTGCCAGCAGTCAGTGGACAGGGGGAAATTACGAGCAGTACTTC
.	TRBV19	TRBJ2-1	.	CASSEDRAYNEQFF	TGTGCCAGTAGTGAGGACAGAGCCTACAATGAGCAGTTCTTC
.	TRBV7-6	TRBJ2-2	.	CASSMTNTGELFF	TGTGCCAGCAGCATGACGAACACCGGGGAGCTGTTTTTT
.	TRBV7-2	TRBJ2-3	.	CASSKDSLFTDTQYF	TGTGCCAGCAGCAAGGATTCCTTGTTCACAGATACGCAGTATTTT
.	TRBV7-9	TRBJ2-7	once	CASSWGSGPAGYEQYF	TGTGCCAGCAGCTGGGGGTCGGGACCGGCGGGATACGAGCAGTACTTC
TRBD1	TRBV7-3	TRBJ1-1	few	CASSLDRGNTEAFF	TGTGCCAGCAGCTTAGACAGGGGGAACACTGAAGCTTTCTTT
.	TRBV4-3	TRBJ1-3	.	CASSQSWEYGNTIYF	TGCGCCAGCAGCCAAAGCTGGGAGTACGGAAACACCATATATTTT
TRBD2	TRBV19	TRBJ2-5	.	CASSTGTRGETQYF	TGTGCCAGTAGTACCGGGACTAGGGGCGAGACCCAGTACTTC
.	TRBV15	TRBJ1-3	few	CATSTGVSGNTIYF	TGTGCCACCAGCACAGGGGTCTCTGGAAACACCATATATTTT
.	TRBV4-3	TRBJ1-2	.	CASSQESRTNYGYTF	TGCGCCAGCAGCCAAGAATCTCGGACTAACTATGGCTACACCTTC
TRBD1	TRBV7-2	TRBJ1-2	.	CASSLTRQGRGYGYTF	TGTGCCAGCAGCTTAACCCGACAGGGAAGGGGCTATGGCTACACCTTC
TRBD1	TRBV23-1	TRBJ1-5	.	CASSPPEKTGTGNQPQHF	TGCGCCAGCAGTCCCCCAGAGAAAACCGGGACAGGGAATCAGCCCCAGCATTTT
TRBD2	TRBV4-3	TRBJ2-1	.	CASSQVTAGPYNEQFF	TGCGCCAGCAGCCAAGTGACAGCGGGACCGTACAATGAGCAGTTCTTC
TRBD1	TRBV28	TRBJ1-2	.	CAIYGTADGYTF	TGTGCCATCTACGGGACAGCTGATGGCTACACCTTC
TRBD2	TRBV29-1	TRBJ2-2	once	CSVTGTSAGELFF	TGCAGCGTCACCGGGACTAGCGCCGGGGAGCTGTTTTTT
.	TRBV19	TRBJ1-5	.	CASIQAGMVSNQPQHF	TGTGCCAGTATCCAAGCAGGGATGGTGAGCAATCAGCCCCAGCATTTT
.	TRBV9	TRBJ2-7	once	CASSVSQGYEQYF	TGTGCCAGCAGCGTAAGCCAGGGCTACGAGCAGTACTTC